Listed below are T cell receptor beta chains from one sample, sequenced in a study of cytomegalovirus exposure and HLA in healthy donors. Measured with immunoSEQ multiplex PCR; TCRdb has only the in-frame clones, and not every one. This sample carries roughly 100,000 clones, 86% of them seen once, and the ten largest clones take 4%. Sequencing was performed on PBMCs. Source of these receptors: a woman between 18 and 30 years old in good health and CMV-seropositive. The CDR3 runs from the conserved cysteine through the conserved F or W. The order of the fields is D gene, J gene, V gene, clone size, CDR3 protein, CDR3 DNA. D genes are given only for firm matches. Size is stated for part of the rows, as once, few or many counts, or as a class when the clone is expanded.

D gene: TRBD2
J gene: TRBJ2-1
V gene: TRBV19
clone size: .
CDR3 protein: CASSILAGGDNEQFF
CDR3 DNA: TGTGCCAGTAGTATCCTGGCGGGGGGGGACAATGAGCAGTTCTTC

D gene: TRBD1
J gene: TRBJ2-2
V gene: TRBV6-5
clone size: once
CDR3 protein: CASLTGRELFF
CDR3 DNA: TGTGCCAGCCTGACAGGGCGGGAGCTGTTTTTT

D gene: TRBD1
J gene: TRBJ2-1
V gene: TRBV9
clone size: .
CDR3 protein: CASSVGDRPSYNEQFF
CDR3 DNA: TGTGCCAGCAGCGTAGGGGACAGGCCTTCCTACAATGAGCAGTTCTTC

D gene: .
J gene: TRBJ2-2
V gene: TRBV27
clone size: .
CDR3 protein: CASEVTTNTGELFF
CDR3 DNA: TGTGCCAGCGAAGTGACAACGAACACCGGGGAGCTGTTTTTT

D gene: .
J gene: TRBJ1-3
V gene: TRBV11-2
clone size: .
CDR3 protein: CASSRLRAGNTIYF
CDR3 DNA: TGTGCCAGCAGCCGATTAAGAGCGGGAAACACCATATATTTT

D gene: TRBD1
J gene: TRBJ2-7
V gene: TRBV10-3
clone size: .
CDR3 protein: CAIRGDSSPSGEQYF
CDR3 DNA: TGTGCCATCAGGGGGGACAGCAGTCCTTCGGGCGAGCAGTACTTC

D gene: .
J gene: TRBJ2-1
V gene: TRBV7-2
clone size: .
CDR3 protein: CASSHPGPNEQFF
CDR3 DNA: TGTGCCAGCAGCCACCCAGGTCCCAATGAGCAGTTCTTC

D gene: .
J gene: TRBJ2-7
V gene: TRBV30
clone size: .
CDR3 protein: CAWGSGIGTYEQYF
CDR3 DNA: TGTGCCTGGGGATCCGGGATAGGTACGTACGAGCAGTACTTC

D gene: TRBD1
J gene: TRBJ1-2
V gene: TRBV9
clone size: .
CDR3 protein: CASSALGQGDYGYTF
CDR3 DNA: TGTGCCAGCAGCGCTCTGGGACAGGGGGACTATGGCTACACCTTC

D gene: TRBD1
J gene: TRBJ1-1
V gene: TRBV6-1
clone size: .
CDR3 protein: CASSKPGQLNTEAFF
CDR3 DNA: TGTGCCAGCAGTAAGCCGGGACAGTTGAACACTGAAGCTTTCTTT

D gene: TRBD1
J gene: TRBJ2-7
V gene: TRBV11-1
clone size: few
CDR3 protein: CASNTGTGSYEQYF
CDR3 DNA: TGTGCCAGCAATACCGGGACAGGCTCCTACGAGCAGTACTTC

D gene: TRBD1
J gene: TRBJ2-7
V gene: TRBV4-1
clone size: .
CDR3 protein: CASSQEEGAPYEQYF
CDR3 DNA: TGCGCCAGCAGCCAAGAAGAGGGGGCCCCCTACGAGCAGTACTTC

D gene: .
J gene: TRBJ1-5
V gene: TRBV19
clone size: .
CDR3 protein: CASSSRSYSNQPQHF
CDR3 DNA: TGTGCCAGTAGTTCTCGGTCGTATAGCAATCAGCCCCAGCATTTT

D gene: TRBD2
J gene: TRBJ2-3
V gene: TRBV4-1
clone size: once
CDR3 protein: CASSQEPGLKDTQYF
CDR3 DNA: TGCGCCAGCAGCCAAGAGCCGGGACTAAAAGATACGCAGTATTTT

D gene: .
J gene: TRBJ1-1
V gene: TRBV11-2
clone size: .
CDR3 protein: CASSFLQGRNTEAFF
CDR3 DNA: TGTGCCAGCAGCTTCCTCCAGGGGAGAAACACTGAAGCTTTCTTT

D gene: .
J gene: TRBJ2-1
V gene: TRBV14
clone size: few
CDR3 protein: CASSHRLQAKYNEQFF
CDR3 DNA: TGTGCCAGCAGCCACCGTCTTCAGGCTAAGTACAATGAGCAGTTCTTC

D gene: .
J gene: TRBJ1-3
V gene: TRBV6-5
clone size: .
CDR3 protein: CATITGGLGNTIYF
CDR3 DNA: TGTGCCACCATTACAGGCGGTCTCGGAAACACCATATATTTT

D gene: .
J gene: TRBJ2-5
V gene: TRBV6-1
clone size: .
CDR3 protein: CASADREYRETQYF
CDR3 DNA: TGTGCCAGCGCCGACCGGGAATATCGAGAGACCCAGTACTTC

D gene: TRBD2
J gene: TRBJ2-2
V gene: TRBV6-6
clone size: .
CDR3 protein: CASSYLLAGDTGELFF
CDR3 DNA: TGTGCCAGCAGTTACCTACTAGCGGGGGACACCGGGGAGCTGTTTTTT